The table lists the clone carrying this TCR beta chain with a few counts. What it recognizes is unknown. The V segment lost 5 bases and the J segment 1 base; nucleotides outside the gene matches: 6. The CDR3 is 15 residues long. Germline loops: CDR1 MDHEN, CDR2 SYDVKM. Reverse transcribed after extraction, RNA yielded cDNA as the sequencing template. Generated by immunoSEQ multiplex PCR, the TCRdb table keeps only in-frame clones and is missing some. The repertoire holds around 190,000 clones, with roughly 70% as singletons. This sample stems from a study of CD8+ T cells in alopecia areata. Study-level information: Tofacitinib treatment spanned 6 to 18 months, with 6 months off drug afterward.

Treatment specified: oral pan-JAK inhibitor, 5-10 mg twice daily. Points from the study as a whole: Scalp sequencing also captures normal skin's resident alphabeta T cells. Many expanded lesional clones remained in scalp and blood on tofacitinib. Across lesional scalp, and particularly alopecia totalis/universalis, clonality surpassed that of normal scalp.

This receptor was taken from a human donor with alopecia areata. Sequencing used CD4+ T cells sorted from blood, obtained at week 49, from a patient treated with tofacitinib. The chain employs TRBV28 and TRBJ2-5; the match to TRBD1 covers 8 bases. DNA for the CDR3: TGTGCCAGCAGTCCCCGGGACAGGTTCCAAGAGACCCAGTACTTC. Its protein product is CASSPRDRFQETQYF.